The 3 T cell receptor beta chains given below trace back to one sample, sequenced in a study of blood T cells in healthy people across ages. A second PCR of about 7 to 12 cycles used a sample-barcoded 5' primer and a J-beta primer mix. TCRdb reprocessed the 5' RACE reads via MiXCR and lists one record per CDR3 protein. The sample lists some 900,000 distinct CDR3 sequences, around 48% seen once, with about an eighth in the top ten. The sequenced sample consisted of blood. All receptors come from a man aged 25-45 years in good health.

As to this clonotype: One end of the junction is discordant with germline, which a read error may explain. The chain couples TRBV7-2 to TRBJ2-7; D not resolved. Germline assignment: CDR1 SGHTA and CDR2 FQGNSA. The CDR3 loop spans 13 amino acids. CDR3 DNA sequence: TGTGCCTGCAGCTTAGCTCCTGTCAACGAGCAGTACTTC. Encoded protein: CACSLAPVNEQYF.

This clonotype was detected only a few times. The chain combines TRBV7-6 with TRBJ2-7; 7 nucleotides agree with TRBD2. Germline V gene data show CDR1 as SGHVS and CDR2 as FNYEAQ. This CDR3 has 14 residues. J gave up 3 bases and V 4 bases, and 6 bases lay outside the gene matches. In DNA form, the CDR3 reads TGTGCCAGCAGCTCTGTTGCGGGGGACTACGAGCAGTACTTC. Residues: CASSSVAGDYEQYF.

This chain uses TRBV5-1 with TRBJ2-3, with no clear D. The CDR3 consists of 14 residues. V was shortened by 5 bases and J by 0 bases, with 10 bases between the two germline ends. Germline CDR1 is SGHRS and CDR2 is YFSETQ. The CDR3 reads CASRWEGSTDTQYF. In nucleotides, the CDR3 is TGCGCCAGCAGGTGGGAAGGGAGCACAGATACGCAGTATTTT.